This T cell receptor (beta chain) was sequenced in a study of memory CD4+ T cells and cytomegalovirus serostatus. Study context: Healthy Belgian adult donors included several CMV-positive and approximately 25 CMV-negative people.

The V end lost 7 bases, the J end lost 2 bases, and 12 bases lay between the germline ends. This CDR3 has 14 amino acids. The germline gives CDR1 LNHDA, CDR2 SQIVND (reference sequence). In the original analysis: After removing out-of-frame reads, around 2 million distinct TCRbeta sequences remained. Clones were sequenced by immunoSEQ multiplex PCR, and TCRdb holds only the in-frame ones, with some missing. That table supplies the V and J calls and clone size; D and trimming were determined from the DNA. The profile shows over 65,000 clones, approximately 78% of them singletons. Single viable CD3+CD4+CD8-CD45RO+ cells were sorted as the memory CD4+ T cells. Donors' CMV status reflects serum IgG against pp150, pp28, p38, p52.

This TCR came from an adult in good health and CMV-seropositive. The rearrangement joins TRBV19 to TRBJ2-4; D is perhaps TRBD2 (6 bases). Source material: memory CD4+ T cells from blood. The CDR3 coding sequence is TGTGCCAGTAACCGGGACTTGACCAAAAACATTCAGTACTTC. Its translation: CASNRDLTKNIQYF.